This TCR beta chain was retrieved from a study of regulatory T cells in long-lasting Graves disease (dated by TCRdb to the early 2020s). In the study overall: Antithyroid drugs had been taken for less than 3 months by newly diagnosed Graves' disease patients. Peripheral blood TCR sequencing and RNA sequencing compared persistent Graves' disease patients with newly diagnosed Graves' disease patients. The study was registered as a clinical trial and conducted in China. A total of around 35 samples were covered by TCR sequencing, comprising around 13 persistent and around 20 newly diagnosed Graves' disease patients. Results and caveats for the whole study, not just this receptor: Only peripheral blood was studied, because thyroid tissue, the primary lesion, was inaccessible. Sequencing and analysis were limited to the TCR beta chain. Lower TCR Shannon entropy and fewer highly expanded clones were observed in persistent Graves' disease patients than in newly diagnosed patients, which suggested clonal expansion. Persistent disease showed preferential use of TRBV28, TRBJ1-2 and TRBJ2-5, whereas newly diagnosed disease favored TRBV20-1 and TRBJ2-1. A larger number of public clonotypes was shared among persistent patients (2,741) than among newly diagnosed patients (around 970). The authors acknowledged the small sample size as a limitation that may reduce accuracy.

The library relied on multiplex PCR. Data came from an Illumina HiSeq 4000. iRepertoire HTBI primers and Arm-PCR amplification of CDR3 regions were used to construct TCR beta libraries. PCR products were gel purified before sequencing. The authors' pipeline ran thus. A total of fewer than 70 TRBV and approximately 13 TRBJ segments were identified across samples and were used for gene usage analysis of CDR3 amino acid clonotypes. Filtered high-quality paired reads were merged into contigs using COPE and FqMerger. BLAST was used to align contigs to IMGT TRBV, TRBD and TRBJ reference genes, and CDR3 was defined according to IMGT. Highly expanded clones were defined as clonotypes with a frequency above 0.1%. Repertoire diversity was measured by Shannon entropy, and V-J evenness by the Gini coefficient. A clonotype found in more than one individual was treated as public. In TCRdb, the public reads were trimmed at Q25 with fastp and aligned with MiXCR, with productive beta chains retained. One record per CDR3 amino acid sequence lists the most common genes and DNA. TCRdb assigned the V and J calls; the authors' analysis was not used. Here the sample has under 300,000 distinct CDR3 sequences; 15% to 20% occur a single time. The top ten constitute around 20% of the sample.

The junction carries 12 bases between V and J, which are trimmed by 0 bases and 6 bases respectively. CDR1 DFQATT and CDR2 SNEGSKA were looked up in the germline V gene (reference sequence). Spanning cysteine to phenylalanine, the CDR3 consists of 14 amino acids. The CDR3 DNA has 42 bases and is translated from base 1. This clonotype was observed at least ten times. Its antigen specificity is not known. No per-base quality is available; no much larger clone lies one base away. The intended sense of this specimen's time point label: newly diagnosed GD, antithyroid drugs for less than 3 months. For both TCR sequencing and RNA sequencing, RNA was extracted from PBMCs in TRIzol. Graves' disease was diagnosed according to American Thyroid Association guidelines. The patients came from an endocrinology department in Xi'an, China. From each patient, approximately 9.9 milliliters of peripheral blood was collected into an EDTA anticoagulant tube. Ficoll Paque Plus density gradient separation was used to isolate PBMCs, and no further T cell sorting was performed. An Agilent 2100 Bioanalyzer and agarose gel were used to check RNA quality, and a NanoDrop 2000 was used to measure RNA concentration.

Recombination linked TRBV20-1 to TRBJ2-1; TRBD2 is perhaps the D gene, given 6 matching bases. This sequence originates from a female donor with Graves disease. The material was peripheral blood mononuclear cells (PBMCs), obtained at new diagnosis, from a patient treated with antithyroid drugs. The CDR3 sequence is CSARDYREPNEQFF. The DNA sequence reads TGCAGTGCTAGAGATTACCGGGAGCCCAATGAGCAGTTCTTC.